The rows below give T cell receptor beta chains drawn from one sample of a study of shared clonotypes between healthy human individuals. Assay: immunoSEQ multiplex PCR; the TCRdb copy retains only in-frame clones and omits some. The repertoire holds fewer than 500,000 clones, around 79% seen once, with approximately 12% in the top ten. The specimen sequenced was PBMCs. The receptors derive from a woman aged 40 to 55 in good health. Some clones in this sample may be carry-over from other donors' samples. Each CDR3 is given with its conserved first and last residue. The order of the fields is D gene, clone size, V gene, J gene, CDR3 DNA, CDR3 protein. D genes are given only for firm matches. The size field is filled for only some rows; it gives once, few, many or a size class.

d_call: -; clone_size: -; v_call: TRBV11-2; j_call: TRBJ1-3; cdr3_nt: TGTGCCAGCAGCTTAGATACCGGAAACACCATATATTTT; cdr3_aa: CASSLDTGNTIYF
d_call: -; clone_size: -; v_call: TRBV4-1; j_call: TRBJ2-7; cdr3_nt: TGCGCCAGCAGCCCGGCCCTGGCCAGGGGAAGGTACGAGCAGTACTTC; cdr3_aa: CASSPALARGRYEQYF
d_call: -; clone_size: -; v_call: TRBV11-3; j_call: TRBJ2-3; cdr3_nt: TGTGCCAGCAGCTTAGACGGGGCGACTAGCACAGATACGCAGTATTTT; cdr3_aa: CASSLDGATSTDTQYF
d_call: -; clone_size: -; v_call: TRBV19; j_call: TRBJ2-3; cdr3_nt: TGTGCCAGTAGTACTCTAGCTTGGTCCCAAGATACGCAGTATTTT; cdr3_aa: CASSTLAWSQDTQYF
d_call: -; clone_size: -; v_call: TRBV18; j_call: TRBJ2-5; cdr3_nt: TGTGCCAGCTCACCAGGCCAAGAGACCCAGTACTTC; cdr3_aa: CASSPGQETQYF
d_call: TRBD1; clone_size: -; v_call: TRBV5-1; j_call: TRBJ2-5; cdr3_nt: TGCGCCAGCAGCCCGGACAGGGGGCGCCCCGGAGAGACCCAGTACTTC; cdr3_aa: CASSPDRGRPGETQYF
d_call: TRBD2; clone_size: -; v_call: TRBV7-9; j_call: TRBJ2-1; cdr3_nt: TGTGCCAGCAGCCGACTAGCGGGTGAATATGAGCAGTTCTTC; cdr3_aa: CASSRLAGEYEQFF
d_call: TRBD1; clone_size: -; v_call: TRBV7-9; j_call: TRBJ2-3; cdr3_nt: TGTGCCAGCAGCTCCCTCCGGACAGGCAGCACAGATACGCAGTATTTT; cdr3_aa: CASSSLRTGSTDTQYF
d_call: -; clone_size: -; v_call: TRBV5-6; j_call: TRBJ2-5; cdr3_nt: TGTGCCAGCAGCTTTTACAGGGGGGGCGAGACCCAGTACTTC; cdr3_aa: CASSFYRGGETQYF
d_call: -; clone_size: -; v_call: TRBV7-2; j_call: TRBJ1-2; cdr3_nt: TGTGCCAGCAGCTTAGGCGGCTATGGCTACACCTTC; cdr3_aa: CASSLGGYGYTF
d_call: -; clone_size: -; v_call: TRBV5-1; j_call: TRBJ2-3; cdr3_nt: TGCGCCAGCAGCTTGGTGCAGGGTGAGGATACGCAGTATTTT; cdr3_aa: CASSLVQGEDTQYF
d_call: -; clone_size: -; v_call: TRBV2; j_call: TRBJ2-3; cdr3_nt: TGTGCCAGCAGTGTCCAGCCTTCCGCAGATACGCAGTATTTT; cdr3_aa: CASSVQPSADTQYF
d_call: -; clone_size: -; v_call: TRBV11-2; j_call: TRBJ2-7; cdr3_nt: TGTGCCAGCAGCCCCACGGGGGCAGGACAATCCTACGAGCAGTACTTC; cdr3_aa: CASSPTGAGQSYEQYF
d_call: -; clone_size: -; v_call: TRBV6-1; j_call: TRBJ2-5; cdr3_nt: TGTGCCAGCAGACCCGGAACAGCCCAAGAGACCCAGTACTTC; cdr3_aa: CASRPGTAQETQYF
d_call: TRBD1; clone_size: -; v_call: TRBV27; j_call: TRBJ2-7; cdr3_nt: TGTGCCAGCAGTTTCGGACAGGGGGCGTTCTACGAGCAGTACTTC; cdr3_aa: CASSFGQGAFYEQYF
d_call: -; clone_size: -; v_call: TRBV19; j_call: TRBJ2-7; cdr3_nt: TGTGCCAGTAGTGCCCGGAACTCCTACGAGCAGTACTTC; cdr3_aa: CASSARNSYEQYF
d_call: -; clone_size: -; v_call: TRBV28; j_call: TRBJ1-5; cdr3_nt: TGTGCCAGCAGCCTAGGTACCGGGACAAGGGGCACAAATCAGCCCCAGCATTTT; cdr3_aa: CASSLGTGTRGTNQPQHF
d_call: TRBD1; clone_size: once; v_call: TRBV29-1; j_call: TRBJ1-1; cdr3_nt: TGCAGCGTTAGGGCAGGGGGCAGGTTCACTGAAGCTTTCTTT; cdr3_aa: CSVRAGGRFTEAFF
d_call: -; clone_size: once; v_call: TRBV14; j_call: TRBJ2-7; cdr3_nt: TGTGCCAGCAGCCAAGATGAGGTTTCCTACGAGCAGTACTTC; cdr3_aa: CASSQDEVSYEQYF
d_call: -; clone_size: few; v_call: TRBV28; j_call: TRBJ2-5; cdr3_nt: TGTGCCAGCAGTTTAGACCCACGGGTTCAAGAGACCCAGTACTTC; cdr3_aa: CASSLDPRVQETQYF
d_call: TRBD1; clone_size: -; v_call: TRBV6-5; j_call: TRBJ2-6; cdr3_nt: TGTGCCAGCAGATGGGACAGTTCCGGGGCCAACGTCCTGACTTTC; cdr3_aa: CASRWDSSGANVLTF
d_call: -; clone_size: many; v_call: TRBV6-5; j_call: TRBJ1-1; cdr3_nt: TGTGCCAGCAGTCCCTTAGTAAGGGGAACTGAAGCTTTCTTT; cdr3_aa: CASSPLVRGTEAFF
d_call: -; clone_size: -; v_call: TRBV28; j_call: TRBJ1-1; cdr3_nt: TGTGCCAGCATCCGAGTACAGCTGAACACTGAAGCTTTCTTT; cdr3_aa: CASIRVQLNTEAFF
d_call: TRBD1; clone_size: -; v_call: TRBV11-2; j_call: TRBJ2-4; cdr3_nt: TGTGCCAGCAGCTCGGGACAGGGTGATAACATTCAGTACTTC; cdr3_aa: CASSSGQGDNIQYF
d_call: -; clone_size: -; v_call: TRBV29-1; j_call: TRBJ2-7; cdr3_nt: TGCAGCGTTGGGGGGACTCATTACGAGCAGTACTTC; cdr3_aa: CSVGGTHYEQYF
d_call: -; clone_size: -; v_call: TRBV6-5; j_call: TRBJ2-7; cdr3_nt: TGTGCCAGCAGTTACTCGTATACAAGCTCCTACGAGCAGTACTTC; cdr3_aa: CASSYSYTSSYEQYF
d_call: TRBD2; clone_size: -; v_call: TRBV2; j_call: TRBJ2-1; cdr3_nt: TGTGCCAGCAGTGCGCTAGCGGGAGGTGGCTACAATGAGCAGTTCTTC; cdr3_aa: CASSALAGGGYNEQFF
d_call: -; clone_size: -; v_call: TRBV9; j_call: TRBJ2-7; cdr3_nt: TGTGCCAGCAGCGTAGGGGCCCAGGGCTACGAGCAGTACTTC; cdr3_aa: CASSVGAQGYEQYF
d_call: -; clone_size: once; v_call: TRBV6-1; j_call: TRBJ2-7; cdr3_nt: TGTGCCAGCAGTGAACTTCCGAGCTCCTACGAGCAGTACTTC; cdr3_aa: CASSELPSSYEQYF
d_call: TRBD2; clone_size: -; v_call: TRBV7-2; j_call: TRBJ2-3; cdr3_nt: TGTGCCAGCAGCTTAGGGCTAGCGGGAGATACGCAGTATTTT; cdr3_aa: CASSLGLAGDTQYF
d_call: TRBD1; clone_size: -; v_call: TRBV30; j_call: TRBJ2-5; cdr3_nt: TGTGCCTGGAGTCCCACAGGGGTTGGAGAGACCCAGTACTTC; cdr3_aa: CAWSPTGVGETQYF
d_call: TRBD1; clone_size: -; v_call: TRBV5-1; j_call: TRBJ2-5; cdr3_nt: TGCGCCAGCAGCTCGGACAGGGCAGAGACCCAGTACTTC; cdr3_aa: CASSSDRAETQYF
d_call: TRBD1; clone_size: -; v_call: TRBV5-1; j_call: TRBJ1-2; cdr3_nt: TGCGCCAGCAGCCTGACCGGGACAGGGAATGGCTACACCTTC; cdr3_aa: CASSLTGTGNGYTF
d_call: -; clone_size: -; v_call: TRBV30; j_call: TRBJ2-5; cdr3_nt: TGTGCCTGGAGTCGTCAGCAAGAGACCCAGTACTTC; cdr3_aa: CAWSRQQETQYF
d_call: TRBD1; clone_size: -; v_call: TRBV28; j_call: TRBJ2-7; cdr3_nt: TGTGCCAGCAGGTTCCGGGACAGGGTGCACGAGCAGTACTTC; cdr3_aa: CASRFRDRVHEQYF
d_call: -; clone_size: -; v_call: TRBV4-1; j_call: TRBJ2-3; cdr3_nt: TGCGCCAGCAGCCCACGCCAGGGTTCGGGCACAGATACGCAGTATTTT; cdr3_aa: CASSPRQGSGTDTQYF